The rows below give T cell receptor beta chains drawn from one sample of a study of identical twins. TCRdb ran MiXCR on the 5' RACE reads and lists one entry per CDR3 protein. This table has 200,000 to 250,000 distinct CDR3 sequences, 9.5% to 15% appearing once. The same sample was also used in a study of yellow fever vaccine responses in identical twins.

Input material: memory (CD45RO+) T cells sorted from blood. These TCRs come from a young woman in good health. Each CDR3 is given without its conserved first and last residue. D genes are given only for firm matches.

length	D	V	J	CDR3
14	NA	TRBV5-1	TRBJ2-4	ASSRTPGVAKNIQY
12	TRBD2	TRBV11-3	TRBJ2-1	ASASGGARNEQF
11	NA	TRBV12-3/TRBV12-4	TRBJ1-1	ASSFSLNTEAF
12	NA	TRBV14	TRBJ2-2	ASSQVRGTGELF
12	NA	TRBV6-2/TRBV6-3	TRBJ2-7	ASSYLDSSYEQY
12	TRBD2	TRBV7-2	TRBJ2-7	ASSRPGLSYEQY
12	NA	TRBV5-1	TRBJ2-1	ASSLVGKGDEQF
13	NA	TRBV9	TRBJ1-2	ASSVAPESNYGYT
11	TRBD2	TRBV29-1	TRBJ2-3	SVQTSGTDTQY
12	NA	TRBV12-3/TRBV12-4	TRBJ2-2	ASSWTDHTGELF
11	NA	TRBV7-9	TRBJ2-3	ASSRYSTDTQY
13	TRBD1	TRBV7-8	TRBJ1-6	ASSNRTGLNSPLH
14	NA	TRBV4-1	TRBJ2-3	ASSQGVAGPSDTQY
9	NA	TRBV3-1	TRBJ2-2	ASSRGGELF
10	NA	TRBV11-2	TRBJ2-5	ASSFVQETQY
14	NA	TRBV11-2	TRBJ2-5	ASSLPGGSGAETQY
12	NA	TRBV3-1	TRBJ1-5	ASSHAQGSQPQH
12	NA	TRBV7-9	TRBJ2-1	ASSLDRGSNEQF
13	NA	TRBV4-2	TRBJ1-1	ASTGGNLMNTEAF
13	NA	TRBV19	TRBJ2-1	ASRGGVGDVDEQF
15	TRBD2	TRBV7-9	TRBJ2-1	ASSSTPSGRAHNEQF
12	NA	TRBV10-3	TRBJ2-5	AISESQGTETQY
11	NA	TRBV6-1	TRBJ2-3	ASRDSSTDTQY
16	NA	TRBV12-3/TRBV12-4	TRBJ2-1	ASSPSGPIGILVNEQF
12	TRBD1	TRBV20-1	TRBJ2-5	SARDRQGKETQY
13	TRBD2	TRBV20-1	TRBJ2-7	SAPESGKPSYEQY
13	NA	TRBV29-1	TRBJ2-5	SVELSAGDQGTQY
9	TRBD2	TRBV7-2	TRBJ2-4	ASSSGLAQY
11	TRBD2	TRBV7-3	TRBJ2-5	ASSVGLASPQY
14	NA	TRBV5-1	TRBJ2-1	ASSLISGRSYNEQF
15	TRBD1	TRBV7-2	TRBJ2-3	ASSSSYRGRWADTQY
13	TRBD1	TRBV5-1	TRBJ2-3	ASSWGQAFTDTQY
13	NA	TRBV14	TRBJ2-5	ASSHLIKREETQY
15	TRBD2	TRBV12-3/TRBV12-4	TRBJ2-3	ASSFLAGGPGTDTQY
12	NA	TRBV25-1	TRBJ2-7	ASSFEGYTYEQY
12	NA	TRBV21-1	TRBJ2-7	ASSQKSWGSEQY
13	TRBD2	TRBV5-5	TRBJ2-1	ASSLAGGSGGEQF
12	TRBD1	TRBV5-1	TRBJ1-1	ASSADRARGEAF
14	NA	TRBV7-2	TRBJ2-2	ASSLVVGHNTGELF
12	NA	TRBV4-3	TRBJ2-1	ASSPGREGNEQF
13	NA	TRBV7-2	TRBJ1-6	ASSLDSSYNSPLH
12	NA	TRBV7-2	TRBJ2-7	ASTLSSSSYEQY
11	TRBD1	TRBV14	TRBJ1-2	ASSLQGARGYT
11	TRBD1	TRBV27	TRBJ1-6	ASGNRGNSPLH
13	NA	TRBV9	TRBJ2-7	ASSAAVGGSYEQY
12	NA	TRBV24-1	TRBJ2-3	ATRGGPSTDTQY
11	NA	TRBV9	TRBJ1-1	ASSVSAVTEAF